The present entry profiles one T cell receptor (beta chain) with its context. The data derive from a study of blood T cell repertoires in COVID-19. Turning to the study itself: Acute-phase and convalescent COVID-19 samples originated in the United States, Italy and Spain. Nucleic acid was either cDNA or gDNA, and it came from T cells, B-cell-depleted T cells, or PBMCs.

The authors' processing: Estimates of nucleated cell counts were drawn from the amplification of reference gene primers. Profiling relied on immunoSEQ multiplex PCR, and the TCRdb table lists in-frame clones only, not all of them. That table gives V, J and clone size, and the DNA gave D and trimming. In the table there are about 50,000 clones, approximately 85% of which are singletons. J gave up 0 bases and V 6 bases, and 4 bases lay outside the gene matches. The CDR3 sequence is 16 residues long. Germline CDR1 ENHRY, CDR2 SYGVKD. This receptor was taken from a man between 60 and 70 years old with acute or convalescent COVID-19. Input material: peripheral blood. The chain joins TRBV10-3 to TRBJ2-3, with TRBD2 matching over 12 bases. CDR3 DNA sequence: TGTGCCATCAGACCCGGACTAGCGGGGAGCACAGATACGCAGTATTTT. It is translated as CAIRPGLAGSTDTQYF.